Listed here is a single TCR beta chain. No cognate antigen has been identified for it. Per-base quality was not reported, and no clone a single base away is much larger than it. The data are from a study of shared clonotypes between healthy human individuals (TCRdb year 2020). In the study overall: The cohort included a few men and a couple of women between 18 and 49 years of age. For each donor, three plates each were used for CD4 naive and CD4 memory, two plates were used for CD8 naive, and one plate was used for CD8 memory. To estimate repertoire size and how much clonotype sharing occurs between individuals, the study deeply sequenced the blood TCR repertoires of five or six healthy adults. Different laboratories and diverse techniques were used to prepare libraries and sequence TCR repertoires, to increase sequencing depth and limit assay-specific biases. Each donor's leukapheresis produced roughly between roughly 0.94 and 9.5 billion PBMCs.

Healthy HIV-negative adults with no recently reported acute infections or vaccinations were included as donors. Every donor was a Caucasian adult living in Nashville, Tennessee, USA. CD4+ T cells were enriched through magnetic negative selection, after which naive cells were positively selected on CD45RA and the remaining negative fraction served as the memory subset. Blood was collected by leukapheresis, and PBMCs were isolated by Ficoll-Histopaque density gradient centrifugation and then cryopreserved in liquid nitrogen vapor phase. Purity and quantity of every magnetically sorted T cell population were checked by analytical flow cytometry. Genomic DNA was isolated from each sorted fraction and quantified by UV absorbance on a Nanodrop 2000c. Using the deep immunoSEQ assay, TCR CDR3 regions were amplified from genomic DNA by multiplex PCR. Extracted genomic DNA from each cell subset was distributed evenly across all wells of several immunoSEQ 96-well plates, and each plate was treated as a replicate. For sorted subsets, roughly 0.2 ug genomic DNA, equal to tens of thousands of T cell genomes, was loaded into each replicate PCR. Purified libraries were measured with a Qubit 3.0 fluorometer, size-checked on a Bioanalyzer 2100, and measured again with the KAPA Library Quantification kit. Every immunoSEQ 96-well plate was sequenced on a dedicated single-read 150-cycle Illumina NextSeq 550 flow cell. The published analysis was carried out like this. Because the immunoSEQ output included only junctional sequences and no quality scores, the filtering could not be the same as the filtering used for full-length reads. Sequences were annotated with PyIR, a Python wrapper for IgBLAST v1.9, and V/J genes and CDR3 were assigned using IMGT germline references. Reads were filtered out if the reads had weak V/J assignments (E-value above 1e-6), no CDR3, stop codons, out-of-frame junctions, or ambiguous translated residues. V3J clonotypes were defined by identical inferred V gene, J gene, and CDR3 amino acid sequence. To compute the percentage overlap between repertoires, the number of shared unique clonotypes was divided by the size of the smaller repertoire. Richness of each repertoire was evaluated using RTK rarefaction, the Chao1 estimator, and Recon v2.1 estimates of unobserved clonotypes. For all TCRbeta clonotypes obtained by the gDNA method from a handful of donors, generation probabilities were computed with OLGA. Here the immuneACCESS table is served through TCRdb, limited to in-frame sequences with V and J called. Missing clones are a known gap in these copies; in checked studies unresolved V genes cover under half, and the rest lacks a known reason. V, J and clone size reflect that table, while D and trimming were determined from the DNA. For this sample the table gives hundreds of thousands of clones, of which less than 80% were detected only once. Around 2% of the sample is taken by the ten largest.

Here is what the overall study found, with its caveats: Sampling was restricted to blood, and TCR repertoires in tissues likely differ from the TCR repertoires found in blood. Naive subsets generally had larger estimated clonotype richness than memory subsets. Across four donors, roughly 5.1% of naive CD4, 3.5% of naive CD8, under 2.5% of memory CD4, and about 0.44% of memory CD8 clonotypes were shared. Incomplete sequencing was indicated by rarefaction of sorted-subset datasets, despite the large sequencing depth. Clonotypes shared by all four sorted-subset donors showed higher generation probabilities than non-shared clonotypes. Because the study included only a small number of donors, the genetic and exposure-history diversity represented was limited. Based on pairwise subsampling, the degree of clonotype sharing among donors was expected to be affected by sequencing depth.

Sequenced sample: memory CD4+ T cells sorted from blood. The cell subset or site label on this specimen signifies: CD45RA-negative fraction. This clonotype originated in a woman aged 30 to 39 in good health.

The DNA sequence is as follows: TGTGCCAGTACCTCAGGACAGGTTGGCACCGGGGAGCTGTTTTTT. It specifies CASTSGQVGTGELFF. Rearrangement joined TRBV19 to TRBJ2-2, and TRBD1 matches 7 of the central bases. The germline V gene (reference sequence) supplies CDR1 LNHDA and CDR2 SQIVND. The cysteine opens and the phenylalanine closes a CDR3 of 15 amino acids. Left in the record is the CDR3 DNA by itself, 45 bases read in frame from the first base. Trimming accounts for 7 bases at V and 4 bases at J, while the number of junction bases matched to no gene is 9.